Listed here are 21 T cell receptor beta chains from one sample, sequenced in a study of T cell responses to AZD1222 COVID-19 vaccine. TCRdb's copy holds only in-frame clones and misses some; the assay was immunoSEQ multiplex PCR. The table lists approximately 110,000 clones, 90% to 95% of them singletons. The specimen was peripheral blood, collected on day 0 of AZD1222 vaccination. Source of these receptors: an adult in good health.

V usage is TRBV3-1 (or the pseudogene TRBV3-2) and J usage is TRBJ2-4, with D perhaps TRBD1 (6 bases). Germline assignment: CDR1 LGHDT and CDR2 YNNKEL (reference sequence). Deletions cut 3 bases from V and 2 bases from J, with 11 bases between. The CDR3 totals 15 residues. CDR3 bases: TGTGCCAGCAGCCAGGAACAGGGTCCCAAAAACATTCAGTACTTC. The encoded protein is CASSQEQGPKNIQYF.

The V and J genes are TRBV6-5 and TRBJ2-7; D unclear. The V gene's germline CDR1 is MNHEY and CDR2 SVGAGI. This CDR3 spans 13 amino acids. V shed 0 bases and J shed 4 bases, with 7 bases lying between them. CDR3 region: CASSYSLGYEQYF. DNA for the CDR3: TGTGCCAGCAGTTACTCGTTGGGTTACGAGCAGTACTTC.

The chain carries TRBV7-6 and TRBJ1-3; D unresolved. The CDR3 is made up of 15 amino acids. Germline assignment: CDR1 SGHVS and CDR2 FNYEAQ. V gave up 1 base and J gave up 3 bases, with 10 bases separating them. CDR3 amino acids: CASSLVAGFGNTIYF. The CDR3, as DNA: TGTGCCAGCAGCTTAGTTGCCGGCTTTGGAAACACCATATATTTT.

J is TRBJ2-7 and V is TRBV7-2, with D possibly matching TRBD1 (6 bases). The CDR3 sequence is 14 residues long. V gave up 6 bases and J gave up 0 bases, with 12 bases separating them. CDR1 is SGHTA and CDR2 is FQGNSA in the germline V gene. The CDR3 coding sequence is TGTGCCAGCAGACGAGACAGGACCTCCTACGAGCAGTACTTC. Residues: CASRRDRTSYEQYF.

The gene calls are TRBV6-2 or TRBV6-3 and TRBJ1-5; D is possibly TRBD1 (5 bases). V was pared by 6 bases and J by 4 bases, with 13 bases between. The V gene's germline CDR1 is MNHEY and CDR2 SVGEGT. This CDR3 is 14 amino acids long. The CDR3 spells CASSQGLGNQPQHF. CDR3 nucleotide sequence: TGTGCCAGCAGCCAGGGACTTGGGAATCAGCCCCAGCATTTT.

The genes are TRBV5-1 and TRBJ2-1; 10 bases are shared with TRBD1. Trimming took 5 bases from V and 2 from J; bases not matched to a gene: 4. Germline lookup yields CDR1 SGHRS and CDR2 YFSETQ. The CDR3 runs 15 residues. CDR3 loop: CASSPGQGTYNEQFF. CDR3 bases: TGCGCCAGCAGTCCGGGACAGGGGACCTACAATGAGCAGTTCTTC.

This clone was seen once. The chain couples TRBV7-6 to TRBJ2-6, with D possibly matching TRBD2 (6 bases). Looked up from germline, CDR1 is SGHVS and CDR2 is FNYEAQ. CDR3 size: 19 residues. V was cut by 2 bases and J by 0 bases, with 17 bases left in between. CDR3 amino acids: CASSLRDSPLISGANVLTF. CDR3 coding DNA: TGTGCCAGCAGCTTAAGGGACTCCCCACTCATCTCTGGGGCCAACGTCCTGACTTTC.

The table lists this clone with a count of one. The CDR3 region has the DNA TGTGCTAGTGGTTTGGAACAGAGCGCGCCTGGAAACACCATATATTTT. Amino acid sequence: CASGLEQSAPGNTIYF. The rearrangement uses TRBV12-5 and TRBJ1-3; the D is unclear. V lost 1 base to trimming and J lost 2 bases, with 12 bases between them. This CDR3 has 16 amino acids. Germline V gene data show CDR1 as LGHNT and CDR2 as FRNRAP.

The chain carries TRBV7-2 and TRBJ1-1; perhaps TRBD1 as D (6 bases). The length of the CDR3 is 15 residues. Trimming removed 3 bases at V and 1 base at J, with 12 bases between. Per germline, CDR1 SGHTA and CDR2 FQGNSA. The CDR3 DNA reads as TGTGCCAGCAGCTTCGGCTTGGGGGCGAACACTGAAGCTTTCTTT. Translating gives CASSFGLGANTEAFF.

A single count supports this clone. V gene TRBV6-5 combines with J gene TRBJ2-6; D is possibly TRBD1 (6 bases). Germline lookup yields CDR1 MNHEY and CDR2 SVGAGI. CDR3 length: 15 amino acids. The V end was cut by 5 bases, the J end by 2 bases, with 10 bases between. The CDR3 DNA reads TGTGCCAGCAGTACCAGGGGAACTGGGGCCAACGTCCTGACTTTC. Translating gives CASSTRGTGANVLTF.

V and J are TRBV5-4 and TRBJ1-2; unclear D gene. The CDR3 runs 13 residues. Trimming took 9 bases from V and 3 from J, leaving 15 bases between them. Germline V gives CDR1 SGHNT, CDR2 YYREEE (reference sequence). The CDR3 bases are TGTGCCACCAAAACCCAGGAGGACTATGGCTACACCTTC. Translated, it gives CATKTQEDYGYTF. The variable domain in full, completed from reference TRBV5-4 and TRBJ1-2, reads ETGVTQSPTHLIKTRGQQVTLRCSSQSGHNTVSWYQQALGQGPQFIFQYYREEENGRGNFPPRFSGLQFPNYSSELNVNALELDDSALYLCATKTQEDYGYTFGSGTRLTVV.

This clone was recorded once. The rearrangement links TRBV24-1 to TRBJ1-5; a possible D gene is TRBD1 (6 bases). The germline CDR1 and CDR2 sequences are KGHDR and SFDVKD. The ends were cut back, 6 bases at V and 4 bases at J, with 15 bases in the middle. The CDR3 contains 15 residues. The CDR3 region is CATSPGGGGNQPQHF. The CDR3 DNA follows: TGTGCCACCAGTCCGGGGGGCGGGGGTAATCAGCCCCAGCATTTT.

The chain uses TRBV3-1 (or the pseudogene TRBV3-2) and TRBJ2-3; 10 nucleotides align to TRBD1. This CDR3 is built from 15 residues. V lost 2 bases, J lost 4 bases, and 3 bases stayed unmatched. Germline V lookup: CDR1 LGHDT, CDR2 YNNKEL (reference sequence). The CDR3 region is CASSQRTGGADTQYF. The CDR3 bases are TGTGCCAGCAGCCAAAGGACAGGGGGGGCAGATACGCAGTATTTT.

J is TRBJ1-2 and V is TRBV27; D is possibly TRBD1 (5 bases). The germline gives CDR1 MNHEY, CDR2 SMNVEV (reference sequence). V was cut by 6 bases and J by 3 bases, with 17 bases left in between. The CDR3 contains 15 residues. The CDR3 bases are TGTGCCAGCAGCCCCCTGGGGGGGGTGTACTATGGCTACACCTTC. This codes for CASSPLGGVYYGYTF.

This chain uses TRBV7-2 with TRBJ2-3, with no clear D. Trimming cost V 5 bases and J 1 base, with 10 bases left between them. CDR1 and CDR2 (germline): SGHTA, FQGNSA. The CDR3 runs to 14 residues. The CDR3, as DNA: TGTGCCAGCAGCGTATACACCGGCACAGATACGCAGTATTTT. This encodes CASSVYTGTDTQYF.

In DNA form, the CDR3 reads TGCAGCGGCGGGACAGACACAGATACGCAGTATTTT. Residues: CSGGTDTDTQYF. This sequence joins TRBV29-1 and TRBJ2-3, with D possibly TRBD1 on 7 matching bases. Trimming took off 7 bases at V and 2 bases at J, with 10 bases between the two ends. Germline lookup yields CDR1 SQVTM and CDR2 ANQGSEA. The length of the CDR3 is 12 residues.

The rearrangement uses TRBV27 and TRBJ1-6, with D possibly being TRBD1 (5 bases). CDR3 size: 18 residues. The V end was cut by 0 bases, the J end by 10 bases, with 22 bases between. Looked up from germline, CDR1 is MNHEY and CDR2 is SMNVEV (reference sequence). DNA of the CDR3: TGTGCCAGCAGTTTATCCCCTGTCCAGGGATCCCCCCGCTCACCCCTCCACTTT. Residues: CASSLSPVQGSPRSPLHF.

The gene calls are TRBV6-5 and TRBJ1-2; 7 positions agree with TRBD1. The CDR3 length is 16 residues. The V gene end was trimmed by 2 bases and the J gene end by 3 bases; junction bases not matched to a gene: 9. Per germline, CDR1 MNHEY and CDR2 SVGAGI. The CDR3 coding sequence is TGTGCCAGCAGTTACGGGACAGCATACATTGACTATGGCTACACCTTC. It encodes CASSYGTAYIDYGYTF.

The chain combines TRBV7-2 with TRBJ1-1, with TRBD1 matching 7 bases. Trimming cost V 5 bases and J 0 bases; bases outside gene matches: 9. CDR1 is SGHTA and CDR2 is FQGNSA in the germline V gene. The CDR3 has 16 amino acids. Here the CDR3 reads CASSPPNRGMNTEAFF. The CDR3 nucleotides are TGTGCCAGCAGCCCCCCTAACAGGGGTATGAACACTGAAGCTTTCTTT.

This chain connects TRBV9 to TRBJ2-2; D gene unclear. Looked up from germline, CDR1 is SGDLS and CDR2 is YYNGEE. Trimming removed 0 bases at V and 3 bases at J, with 6 bases between. The CDR3 runs 14 residues. The CDR3 region has the DNA TGTGCCAGCAGCGTAGGAACGGACACCGGGGAGCTGTTTTTT. This sequence encodes CASSVGTDTGELFF. The entire variable domain, with the rest obtained from reference TRBV9 and TRBJ2-2, is as follows: DSGVTQTPKHLITATGQRVTLRCSPRSGDLSVYWYQQSLDQGLQFLIQYYNGEERAKGNILERFSAQQFPDLHSELNLSSLELGDSALYFCASSVGTDTGELFFGEGSRLTVL.

V and J are TRBV7-2 and TRBJ2-1, with D possibly being TRBD2 (6 bases). The CDR3 spans 15 residues. CDR1 and CDR2 from the germline V gene are SGHTA and FQGNSA. With 3 bases removed from V and 6 bases from J, the gap between germline ends came to 15 bases. This chain's CDR3 is CASSLPRRDFNEQFF. The CDR3 nucleotides are TGTGCCAGCAGCTTGCCCCGACGGGACTTCAATGAGCAGTTCTTC.